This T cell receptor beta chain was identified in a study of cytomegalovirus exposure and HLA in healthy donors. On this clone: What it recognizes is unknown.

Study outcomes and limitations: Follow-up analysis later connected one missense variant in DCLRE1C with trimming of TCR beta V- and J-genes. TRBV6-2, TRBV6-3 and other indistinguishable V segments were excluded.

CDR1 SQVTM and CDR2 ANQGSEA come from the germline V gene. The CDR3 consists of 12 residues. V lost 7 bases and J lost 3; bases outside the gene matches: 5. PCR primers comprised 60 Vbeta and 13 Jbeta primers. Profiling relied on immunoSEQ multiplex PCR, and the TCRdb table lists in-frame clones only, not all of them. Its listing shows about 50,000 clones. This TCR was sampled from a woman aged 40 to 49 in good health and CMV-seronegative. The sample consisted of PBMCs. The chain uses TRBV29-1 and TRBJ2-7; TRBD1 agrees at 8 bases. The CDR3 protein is CSAGQGSYEQYF. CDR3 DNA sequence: TGCAGCGCCGGACAGGGTAGCTACGAGCAGTACTTC.